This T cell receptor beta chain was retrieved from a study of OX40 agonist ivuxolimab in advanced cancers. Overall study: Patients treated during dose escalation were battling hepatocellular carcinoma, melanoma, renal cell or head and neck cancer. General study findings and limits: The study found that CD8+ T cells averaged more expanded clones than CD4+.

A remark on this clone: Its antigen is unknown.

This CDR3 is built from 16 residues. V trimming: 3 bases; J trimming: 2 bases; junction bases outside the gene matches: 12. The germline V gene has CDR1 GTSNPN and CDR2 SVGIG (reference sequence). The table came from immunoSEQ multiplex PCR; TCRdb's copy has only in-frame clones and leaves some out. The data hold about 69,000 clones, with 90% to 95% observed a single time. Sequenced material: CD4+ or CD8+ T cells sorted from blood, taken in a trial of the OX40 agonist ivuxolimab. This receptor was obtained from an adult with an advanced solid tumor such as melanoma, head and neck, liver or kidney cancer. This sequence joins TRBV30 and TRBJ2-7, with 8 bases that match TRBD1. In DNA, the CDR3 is TGTGCCTGGAGAGCGCCCGGGACAGGCTATCCCTACGAGCAGTACTTC. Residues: CAWRAPGTGYPYEQYF.